Presented here are 15 T cell receptor beta chains from one specimen sequenced in a study of PD-L1 blockade in urothelial cancer. Stated time point: pretreatment peripheral blood. TCRdb's copy holds only in-frame clones and misses some; the assay was immunoSEQ multiplex PCR. The sample consists of over 45,000 clones, about 86% of them appearing once. Sequencing was performed on PBMCs, taken around atezolizumab (anti-PD-L1) treatment. The receptors stem from a man aged 55 to 70 with urothelial cancer.

The genes are TRBV6-5 and TRBJ1-1; maybe TRBD1 (5 bases). The CDR3 totals 15 residues. Trimming took off 2 bases at V and 2 bases at J, with 12 bases between the two ends. Looked up from germline, CDR1 is MNHEY and CDR2 is SVGAGI. The CDR3 spells CASSYERGFNTEAFF. CDR3 nucleotide sequence: TGTGCCAGCAGTTACGAGCGGGGGTTCAACACTGAAGCTTTCTTT.

The chain uses TRBV7-9 and TRBJ1-2; the match to TRBD1 covers 9 bases. CDR1 is SEHNR, CDR2 FQNEAQ, per germline (reference sequence). This CDR3 has 12 residues. The ends lost 11 bases at V and 8 bases at J; junction bases unmatched: 9. The DNA of the CDR3 is TGTGCCGGAGAACAGGGGGCCGAGGGCTACACCTTC. It translates to CAGEQGAEGYTF.

The CDR3: CASWTRDRYNEQFF. CDR3 nucleotide sequence: TGTGCCAGCTGGACACGTGATAGATACAATGAGCAGTTCTTC. The chain links TRBV6-5 to TRBJ2-1; perhaps TRBD1 as D (5 bases). The CDR3 has 14 residues. Trimming removed 8 bases at V and 4 bases at J, with 15 bases between. Germline lookup yields CDR1 MNHEY and CDR2 SVGAGI.

V and J are TRBV9 and TRBJ2-1; D is undetermined. The V end was cut by 4 bases, the J end by 4 bases, with 9 bases between. The CDR3 length is 13 residues. Germline V lookup: CDR1 SGDLS, CDR2 YYNGEE. CDR3 bases: TGTGCCAGCAGCCTTCTTCGTTACAATGAGCAGTTCTTC. Translated, it gives CASSLLRYNEQFF. The variable domain in full, with the rest retrieved from reference TRBV9 and TRBJ2-1, is DSGVTQTPKHLITATGQRVTLRCSPRSGDLSVYWYQQSLDQGLQFLIQYYNGEERAKGNILERFSAQQFPDLHSELNLSSLELGDSALYFCASSLLRYNEQFFGPGTRLTVL.

V usage is TRBV6-1 and J usage is TRBJ1-1, with 10 positions matching TRBD1. V gave up 7 bases and J gave up 6 bases; unmatched junction bases: 11. This CDR3 is built from 15 residues. The germline CDR1 and CDR2 sequences are MNHNS and SASEGT. This CDR3 reads CASIRGTGESAEAFF. CDR3 nucleotide sequence: TGTGCCAGCATTCGCGGGACAGGGGAAAGCGCTGAAGCTTTCTTT.

This chain joins TRBV9 and TRBJ2-1; D unclear. This CDR3 has 16 residues. Germline loops: CDR1 SGDLS, CDR2 YYNGEE. V was trimmed by 3 bases and J by 0 bases, leaving 13 bases between them. The CDR3 region is CASSALHIASYNEQFF. CDR3 nucleotide sequence: TGTGCCAGCAGCGCTCTCCACATAGCCTCCTACAATGAGCAGTTCTTC.

The J gene is TRBJ2-4, the V gene TRBV5-4; 15 bases are a match to TRBD2. With V trimmed by 3 bases and J by 8 bases, 9 bases remained unmatched. CDR3 length: 17 residues. Germline CDR1 SGHNT, CDR2 YYREEE (reference sequence). DNA of the CDR3: TGTGCCAGCAGCTACGGGACTAGCGGGGGGTCCCGGGACATTCAGTACTTC. This gives the protein CASSYGTSGGSRDIQYF.

In DNA, the CDR3 is TGTGCCAGCAGCTTAGCGAGGGGGACCCCGAGAGGGGAGCAGTTCTTC. It translates to CASSLARGTPRGEQFF. This chain joins TRBV11-1 and TRBJ2-1; TRBD1 is a possible D gene (6 bases). This CDR3 contains 16 residues. Trimming cost V 0 bases and J 10 bases, with 19 bases left between them. CDR1 SGHAT and CDR2 FQDESV come from the germline V gene (reference sequence). The complete variable domain, with remaining parts taken from reference TRBV11-1 and TRBJ2-1, reads EAEVAQSPRYKITEKSQAVAFWCDPISGHATLYWYRQILGQGPELLVQFQDESVVDDSQLPKDRFSAERLKGVDSTLKIQPAELGDSAMYLCASSLARGTPRGEQFFGPGTRLTVL.

The chain employs TRBV5-5 and TRBJ2-7, with 7 bases identical to TRBD2. The length of the CDR3 is 15 residues. The junction had 9 bases not matched to a gene; V was cut back by 4 bases and J by 2 bases. Germline V gene sequence: CDR1 SGHKS, CDR2 YYEKEE (reference sequence). This CDR3 reads CASSHRDYNAYEQYF. In nucleotides, the CDR3 is TGTGCCAGCAGCCACCGGGACTACAATGCCTACGAGCAGTACTTC.

The genes are TRBV25-1 and TRBJ1-1, with D possibly being TRBD1 (6 bases). CDR1 and CDR2 (germline): MGHDK, SYGVNS. V dropped 4 bases and J dropped 0 bases, with 9 bases sitting between them. This CDR3 contains 14 residues. The chain's CDR3 is CASSVGQMNTEAFF. CDR3 nucleotide sequence: TGTGCCAGCAGTGTTGGACAGATGAACACTGAAGCTTTCTTT.

The chain links TRBV11-3 to TRBJ2-1, with 9 bases aligning to TRBD2. Per germline, CDR1 SGHNT and CDR2 YENEEA. The V segment lost 4 bases and the J segment 5 bases; nucleotides outside the gene matches: 6. The CDR3 runs to 15 residues. DNA of the CDR3: TGTGCCAGCAGCTCTTTAGCGGGAGCCCACAATGAGCAGTTCTTC. Protein sequence: CASSSLAGAHNEQFF.

The chain has TRBV19 and TRBJ2-7; possibly TRBD1 for D (8 bases). The germline V and J ends were trimmed by 9 bases and 4 bases, with 22 bases remaining between them. The CDR3 length is 15 residues. The V gene's germline CDR1 is LNHDA and CDR2 SQIVND (reference sequence). CDR3 DNA sequence: TGTGCCAGCCACCCCGGGGGGCAGGGGGCATACGAGCAGTACTTC. Its protein product is CASHPGGQGAYEQYF. The whole variable domain, filled in from reference TRBV19 and TRBJ2-7, reads DGGITQSPKYLFRKEGQNVTLSCEQNLNHDAMYWYRQDPGQGLRLIYYSQIVNDFQKGDIAEGYSVSREKKESFPLTVTSAQKNPTAFYLCASHPGGQGAYEQYFGPGTRLTVT.

The V call is TRBV30, the J call TRBJ2-5; maybe TRBD2 (5 bases). Germline V CDR1 and CDR2: GTSNPN, SVGIG (reference sequence). The CDR3 is 13 residues long. Deletions cut 2 bases from V and 5 bases from J, with 12 bases between. The CDR3 DNA reads TGTGCCTGGAGTTCCGGGGTGGGGGAGACCCAGTACTTC. Its translation is CAWSSGVGETQYF.

The chain uses TRBV25-1 and TRBJ1-1, with TRBD1 matching 7 bases. J lost 3 bases, V lost 1 base, and 5 bases had no gene match. Per the germline V gene, CDR1 is MGHDK and CDR2 is SYGVNS. This CDR3 is 15 amino acids long. CDR3 residues: CASSELSGGDTEAFF. The CDR3, as DNA: TGTGCCAGCAGTGAATTGTCAGGGGGAGACACTGAAGCTTTCTTT.

This clone turned up a few times. This rearrangement joins TRBV6-6 to TRBJ2-2; no firm D call. V lost 7 bases to trimming and J lost 0 bases, with 9 bases between them. The germline gives CDR1 MNHNY, CDR2 SVGAGI (reference sequence). CDR3 length equals 14 residues. The CDR3 here is CASNAQPNTGELFF. The CDR3 region has the DNA TGTGCCAGCAACGCACAGCCGAACACCGGGGAGCTGTTTTTT.